A single sample is the source of the 30 T cell receptor beta chains below, sequenced in a study of blood T cell repertoires in COVID-19. Profiling relied on immunoSEQ multiplex PCR, and the TCRdb table lists in-frame clones only, not all of them. The sample consists of around 370,000 clones, around 86% of them appearing once. Specimen: peripheral blood. Receptors were obtained from a woman in her forties or fifties with COVID-19, enrolled during active disease.

The chain links TRBV10-2 to TRBJ1-2; TRBD1 aligns across 7 bases. Germline V gene sequence: CDR1 WSHSY, CDR2 SAAADI. This CDR3 is built from 13 residues. With V trimmed by 6 bases and J by 4 bases, 5 bases remained unmatched. DNA for the CDR3: TGCGCCAGCAGGACAGGGTTGGGCTATGGCTACACCTTC. This encodes CASRTGLGYGYTF.

V usage is TRBV24-1 and J usage is TRBJ2-1, with 11 bases lining up with TRBD2. CDR1 KGHDR and CDR2 SFDVKD come from the germline V gene. The CDR3 sequence is 15 residues long. V dropped 2 bases and J dropped 7; count of bases not matched to a gene: 3. The CDR3 DNA reads TGTGCCACCAGTGATTGGGGACTAGCGGTAAATGAGCAGTTCTTC. Protein: CATSDWGLAVNEQFF.

J is TRBJ1-1 and V is TRBV29-1; D gene ambiguous. CDR1 and CDR2 from the germline V gene are SQVTM and ANQGSEA. This CDR3 is 14 amino acids long. Deletions cut 7 bases from V and 1 base from J, with 16 bases between. The DNA for the CDR3 is TGCAGCGCTTCCGGAGGGCACCCGAACACTGAAGCTTTCTTT. Amino acids: CSASGGHPNTEAFF.

The chain links TRBV4-2 to TRBJ2-1; 14 bases line up with TRBD2. V lost 0 bases to trimming and J lost 2 bases; unmatched junction nucleotides: 9. CDR3 length: 20 residues. Germline V gives CDR1 LGHNA, CDR2 YNFKEQ. The CDR3 loop is CASSQDLGLAGEGAYNEQFF. CDR3 nucleotides: TGTGCCAGCAGCCAAGATTTGGGACTAGCGGGAGAGGGAGCCTACAATGAGCAGTTCTTC.

The chain has TRBV5-1 and TRBJ2-5; 9 positions match TRBD1. Germline-derived CDR1 and CDR2 are SGHRS and YFSETQ. Trimming removed 0 bases from V and 4 bases from J; junction bases left unmatched: 4. The CDR3 has 15 residues. DNA for the CDR3: TGCGCCAGCAGCTTGGGACAGGGGGAAGGAGAGACCCAGTACTTC. Translation gives CASSLGQGEGETQYF.

As for this clone: This sample also contains other DNA sequences that code for the same CDR3. The genes are TRBV19 and TRBJ2-7; D might be TRBD1 (6 bases). The CDR3 has 14 residues. Trimming pared 7 bases from V and 1 base from J, leaving 14 bases between. The germline V gene has CDR1 LNHDA and CDR2 SQIVND (reference sequence). Here the CDR3 DNA reads TGTGCCAGTAATCGGCAGGGGTCATCCTACGAGCAGTACTTC. Its translation is CASNRQGSSYEQYF.

The chain has TRBV27 and TRBJ2-1; 11 nucleotides align to TRBD2. Germline CDR1 and CDR2: MNHEY and SMNVEV (reference sequence). The CDR3 spans 17 residues. The V segment lost 5 bases and the J segment 8 bases; nucleotides outside the gene matches: 14. The CDR3 DNA is TGTGCCAGCAGTCTCGAAAGACTAGCGGGATATGGCGATGAGCAGTTCTTC. The encoded protein is CASSLERLAGYGDEQFF.

This chain connects TRBV19 to TRBJ2-4; 10 nucleotides match TRBD1. Germline CDR1 is LNHDA and CDR2 is SQIVND (reference sequence). The CDR3 covers 16 residues. The V and J ends lost 6 bases and 5 bases, in that order; junction bases with no gene match: 10. CDR3 protein: CASRQRDRGMENIQYF. The DNA of the CDR3 is TGTGCCAGTAGGCAACGGGACAGGGGAATGGAAAACATTCAGTACTTC.

The chain combines TRBV3-1 (or the pseudogene TRBV3-2) with TRBJ2-5; 10 nucleotides align to TRBD1. Germline V gene lookup returns CDR1 LGHDT and CDR2 YNNKEL (reference sequence). V dropped 5 bases and J dropped 1; count of bases not matched to a gene: 7. The CDR3 extends over 16 amino acids. The CDR3 DNA reads as TGTGCCAGCAGCTACCGGGACAGGGGCCGCCAAGAGACCCAGTACTTC. It yields the protein CASSYRDRGRQETQYF.

Only a few counts were recorded for this clone. The chain recombines TRBV19 with TRBJ1-2, with 11 nucleotides matching TRBD1. The CDR3 is 15 amino acids. In germline, CDR1 is LNHDA, CDR2 SQIVND (reference sequence). V trimming: 8 bases; J trimming: 7 bases; junction bases outside the gene matches: 12. CDR3 sequence reads: CASAPGQGAMGGYTF. For the CDR3, the DNA is TGTGCCAGTGCCCCAGGACAGGGGGCTATGGGTGGCTACACCTTC.

For this clone: The sample has other DNA sequences that encode this CDR3 too. The genes are TRBV15 and TRBJ1-6; 8 bases agree with TRBD1. The trim removed 0 bases at V and 9 bases at J, leaving 1 base unmatched. The CDR3 runs 14 residues. In germline, CDR1 is LNHNV, CDR2 YYDKDF (reference sequence). This CDR3 reads CATSRDRGRSPLHF. The CDR3 DNA sequence: TGTGCCACCAGCAGAGACAGGGGGCGTTCACCCCTCCACTTT.

This chain connects TRBV19 to TRBJ1-1; 8 bases agree with TRBD1. The V gene's germline CDR1 is LNHDA and CDR2 SQIVND (reference sequence). The V segment lost 7 bases and the J segment 1 base; nucleotides outside the gene matches: 5. The CDR3 totals 14 residues. The CDR3 region is CASNTGQENTEAFF. CDR3 bases: TGTGCCAGTAATACGGGACAGGAGAACACTGAAGCTTTCTTT.

The J gene is TRBJ1-2, the V gene TRBV18, with 10 positions matching TRBD1. This CDR3 spans 19 amino acids. After removal of 3 bases from V and 0 bases from J, the junction contained 13 bases not matched to a gene. Germline V gene sequence: CDR1 KGHSH, CDR2 LQKENI. CDR3 in amino acids: CASSPKRGQGVPTNYGYTF. The CDR3 DNA sequence: TGTGCCAGCTCACCCAAACGAGGACAGGGGGTACCTACTAACTATGGCTACACCTTC. Filled out from reference TRBV18 and TRBJ1-2, the complete variable domain reads NAGVMQNPRHLVRRRGQEARLRCSPMKGHSHVYWYRQLPEEGLKFMVYLQKENIIDESGMPKERFSAEFPKEGPSILRIQQVVRGDSAAYFCASSPKRGQGVPTNYGYTFGSGTRLTVV.

The rearrangement joins TRBV6-2 or TRBV6-3 to TRBJ2-2; 7 bases agree with TRBD2. The trim removed 6 bases at V and 0 bases at J, leaving 10 bases unmatched. CDR1 MNHEY and CDR2 SVGEGT come from the germline V gene. This CDR3 is 17 amino acids long. This chain's CDR3 is CASSTGGLRTNTGELFF. The CDR3 DNA reads as TGTGCCAGCAGCACGGGGGGATTGCGGACGAACACCGGGGAGCTGTTTTTT.

The chain has TRBV2 and TRBJ1-2; 9 nucleotides match TRBD1. The CDR3 has 15 amino acids. The trim removed 7 bases at V and 4 bases at J, leaving 10 bases unmatched. Germline CDR1 reads SNHLY; CDR2 reads FYNNEI. This chain's CDR3 is CASTPSGTGSYGYTF. CDR3 DNA sequence: TGTGCCAGCACCCCTTCCGGGACAGGGTCCTATGGCTACACCTTC.

The CDR3 bases are TGTGCCAGCAGCTTAGTGGCGGGAGTGGGCAATGAGCAGTTCTTC. Its protein is CASSLVAGVGNEQFF. The chain is built from TRBV7-2 and TRBJ2-1; 7 bases align to TRBD2. CDR1 and CDR2 (germline): SGHTA, FQGNSA. The length of the CDR3 is 15 residues. Germline trimming cut 1 base from V and 6 bases from J; bases unmatched to any gene: 6.

The V call is TRBV10-3, the J call TRBJ2-7, with 12 nucleotides matching TRBD1. CDR1 and CDR2 (germline): ENHRY, SYGVKD. V lost 4 bases to trimming and J lost 5 bases; unmatched junction nucleotides: 3. This CDR3 has 14 amino acids. In DNA form, the CDR3 reads TGTGCCATCAGTGCCGGGACAGGGGGCAACGAGCAGTACTTC. Translation: CAISAGTGGNEQYF.

The chain links TRBV14 to TRBJ2-2; D is undetermined. CDR3 length equals 13 residues. Germline CDR1 SGHDN, CDR2 FVKESK. Trimming took 5 bases from V and 1 from J, leaving 5 bases between them. CDR3 in DNA: TGTGCCAGCAGCAGACAGAACACCGGGGAGCTGTTTTTT. It translates to CASSRQNTGELFF.

The chain combines TRBV30 with TRBJ2-1; TRBD2 agrees at 15 bases. The CDR3 has 17 amino acids. V was pared by 0 bases and J by 9 bases, with 9 bases of the junction left unmatched. CDR1 and CDR2 (germline): GTSNPN, SVGIG (reference sequence). CDR3 coding DNA: TGTGCCTGGAGTGTAACGCGGACTAGCGGGAGGGTTCGTGAGCAGTTCTTC. This translates into CAWSVTRTSGRVREQFF.

The chain links TRBV18 to TRBJ2-7; 8 bases align to TRBD2. Germline CDR1 reads KGHSH; CDR2 reads LQKENI. This CDR3 comprises 13 residues. Trimming removed 6 bases from V and 3 bases from J; junction bases left unmatched: 4. CDR3 sequence reads: CASSRRGDYEQYF. The CDR3 nucleotides read TGTGCCAGCTCCAGGCGGGGGGACTACGAGCAGTACTTC.

This clone is a singleton in its sample. J is TRBJ2-1 and V is TRBV4-2, with 12 positions matching TRBD2. CDR1 and CDR2 from the germline V gene are LGHNA and YNFKEQ. This CDR3 region has 15 residues. V dropped 3 bases and J dropped 7; count of bases not matched to a gene: 4. CDR3 sequence: CASSQTSGSRNEQFF. The CDR3 coding sequence is TGTGCCAGCAGCCAGACTAGCGGGAGTAGGAATGAGCAGTTCTTC.

The J gene is TRBJ1-2, the V gene TRBV2, with D perhaps matching TRBD1 (5 bases). Germline CDR1 SNHLY, CDR2 FYNNEI. This CDR3 has 12 residues. The germline V and J ends were trimmed by 4 bases and 7 bases, with 10 bases remaining between them. The CDR3: CASSVPGGGYTF. CDR3 coding DNA: TGTGCCAGCAGTGTTCCGGGGGGTGGCTACACCTTC.

The rearrangement joins TRBV5-1 to TRBJ2-5, with TRBD2 matching over 12 bases. The CDR3 extends over 17 amino acids. Unmatched junction bases numbered 8, after V lost 4 bases and J lost 1 base. The germline CDR1 and CDR2 sequences are SGHRS and YFSETQ. CDR3 nucleotides: TGCGCCAGCAGCGCGGGACTAGCGGGCTCGGGCCAAGAGACCCAGTACTTC. Translation gives CASSAGLAGSGQETQYF. The entire variable domain, with the rest obtained from reference TRBV5-1 and TRBJ2-5, is as follows: KAGVTQTPRYLIKTRGQQVTLSCSPISGHRSVSWYQQTPGQGLQFLFEYFSETQRNKGNFPGRFSGRQFSNSRSEMNVSTLELGDSALYLCASSAGLAGSGQETQYFGPGTRLLVL.

Written as DNA, the CDR3 is TGTGCCTGGAGTGCTAACCTACAAGAGACCCAGTACTTC. Protein product: CAWSANLQETQYF. V is TRBV30 and J is TRBJ2-5; the D is unclear. Germline CDR1 GTSNPN, CDR2 SVGIG (reference sequence). This CDR3 spans 13 amino acids. Trimming pared 1 base from V and 2 bases from J, leaving 8 bases between. Variable domain in full (rest from reference TRBV30 and TRBJ2-5): SQTIHQWPATLVQPVGSPLSLECTVEGTSNPNLYWYRQAAGRGLQLLFYSVGIGQISSEVPQNLSASRPQDRQFILSSKKLLLSDSGFYLCAWSANLQETQYFGPGTRLLVL.

Here the CDR3 DNA reads TGTGCCAGCCTAAGATTAGCGGGAGCAGTCGATGAGCAGTTCTTC. Translation gives CASLRLAGAVDEQFF. The chain joins TRBV27 to TRBJ2-1; 9 bases fit TRBD2. The CDR3 has 15 amino acids. The germline V gene has CDR1 MNHEY and CDR2 SMNVEV (reference sequence). V was pared by 8 bases and J by 8 bases, with 13 bases of the junction left unmatched.

V and J are TRBV19 and TRBJ2-7, with a weak D call TRBD2 (5 bases). The V and J ends lost 7 bases and 0 bases respectively, with 13 bases between them. The CDR3 length is 14 residues. The germline gives CDR1 LNHDA, CDR2 SQIVND (reference sequence). The CDR3 spells CASMKSGSSYEQYF. CDR3 sequence (DNA): TGTGCCAGTATGAAAAGCGGATCCTCCTACGAGCAGTACTTC.

Concerning this clone: The DNA is left out, because the CDR3 cannot be placed on it with certainty; the CDR3 is given as TCRdb lists it. The J gene is TRBJ2-1, the V gene TRBV21-1; no check of the table's D call, TRBD2, against the DNA was made. TRBV21-1 is marked as a pseudogene. The CDR3 totals 21 residues, both ends included. CDR3: CASSKGTAGGDYWCVQNEQFF.

The chain uses TRBV5-5 and TRBJ2-5, with 9 bases that match TRBD2. J lost 5 bases, V lost 6 bases, and 11 bases had no gene match. The CDR3 is 15 residues long. Germline CDR1 reads SGHKS; CDR2 reads YYEKEE (reference sequence). CDR3 protein: CASTRQREAPETQYF. In DNA form, the CDR3 reads TGTGCCAGCACCCGGCAGCGGGAGGCCCCGGAGACCCAGTACTTC.

This clone has just one count. This chain uses TRBV15 with TRBJ2-2; 9 bases align to TRBD1. Germline CDR1 is LNHNV and CDR2 is YYDKDF (reference sequence). CDR3 size: 16 residues. V was pared by 5 bases and J by 2 bases, with 6 bases of the junction left unmatched. The CDR3 protein is CATSGTDRGNTGELFF. The CDR3 region has the DNA TGTGCCACCAGCGGGACGGACAGGGGTAACACCGGGGAGCTGTTTTTT. The variable domain in full, completed from reference TRBV15 and TRBJ2-2, reads DAMVIQNPRYQVTQFGKPVTLSCSQTLNHNVMYWYQQKSSQAPKLLFHYYDKDFNNEADTPDNFQSRRPNTSFCFLDIRSPGLGDTAMYLCATSGTDRGNTGELFFGEGSRLTVL.

With respect to this clone: Other nucleotide sequences in the sample specify the same CDR3. The gene calls are TRBV9 and TRBJ2-7; TRBD2 agrees at 9 bases. Germline V gives CDR1 SGDLS, CDR2 YYNGEE. V was pared by 0 bases and J by 2 bases, with 3 bases of the junction left unmatched. The CDR3 runs to 15 residues. The CDR3 reads CASSVGLAGTYEQYF. DNA of the CDR3: TGTGCCAGCAGCGTAGGTCTAGCGGGAACCTACGAGCAGTACTTC.